Described below is a single TCR beta chain sequence and its context. This record comes from a study of blood T cell repertoires in COVID-19. Trimming removed 5 bases at V and 9 bases at J, with 17 bases between. Germline assignment: CDR1 SEHNR and CDR2 FQNEAQ (reference sequence). The CDR3 length is 15 residues. How the authors handled the data: Researchers report that nucleated cell counts were estimated from reference gene primer amplification. Produced via immunoSEQ multiplex PCR; TCRdb's table is partial and in-frame only. D and trimming come from the DNA, and the V and J calls and clone size come from that table. The profile shows about 140,000 clones, about 82% of them singletons.

The chain recombines TRBV7-9 with TRBJ1-6; no clear D. This receptor was taken from a man aged 50 or older with acute or convalescent COVID-19. Sequencing was carried out using peripheral blood. CDR3 sequence (DNA): TGTGCCAGCAGCACAACTCGGGATTGGACTTCACCCCTCCACTTT. It yields the protein CASSTTRDWTSPLHF. Combining the CDR3 with reference TRBV7-9 and TRBJ1-6 gives the whole variable domain DTGVSQNPRHKITKRGQNVTFRCDPISEHNRLYWYRQTLGQGPEFLTYFQNEAQLEKSRLLSDRFSAERPKGSFSTLEIQRTEQGDSAMYLCASSTTRDWTSPLHFGNGTRLTVT.